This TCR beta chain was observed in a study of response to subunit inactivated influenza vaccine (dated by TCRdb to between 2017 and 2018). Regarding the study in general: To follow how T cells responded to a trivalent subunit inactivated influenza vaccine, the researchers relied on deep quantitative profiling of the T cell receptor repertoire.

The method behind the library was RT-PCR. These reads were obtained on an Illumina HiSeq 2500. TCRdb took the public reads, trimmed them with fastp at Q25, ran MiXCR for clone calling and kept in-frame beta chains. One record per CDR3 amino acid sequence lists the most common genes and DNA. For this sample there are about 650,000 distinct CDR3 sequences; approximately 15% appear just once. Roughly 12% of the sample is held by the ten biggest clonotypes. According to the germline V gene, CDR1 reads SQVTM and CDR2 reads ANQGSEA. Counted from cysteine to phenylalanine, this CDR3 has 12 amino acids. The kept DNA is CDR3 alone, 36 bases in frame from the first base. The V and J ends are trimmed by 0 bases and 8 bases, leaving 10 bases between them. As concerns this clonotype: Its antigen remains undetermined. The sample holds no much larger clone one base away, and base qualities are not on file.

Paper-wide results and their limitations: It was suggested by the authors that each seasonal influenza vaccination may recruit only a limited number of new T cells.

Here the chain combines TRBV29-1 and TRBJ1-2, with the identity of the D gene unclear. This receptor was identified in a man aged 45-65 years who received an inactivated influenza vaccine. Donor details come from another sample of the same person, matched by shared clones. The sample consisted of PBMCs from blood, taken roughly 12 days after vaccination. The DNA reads TGCAGCGTTGAAGAAGGCAGAGGGGGCTACACCTTC. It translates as CSVEEGRGGYTF.